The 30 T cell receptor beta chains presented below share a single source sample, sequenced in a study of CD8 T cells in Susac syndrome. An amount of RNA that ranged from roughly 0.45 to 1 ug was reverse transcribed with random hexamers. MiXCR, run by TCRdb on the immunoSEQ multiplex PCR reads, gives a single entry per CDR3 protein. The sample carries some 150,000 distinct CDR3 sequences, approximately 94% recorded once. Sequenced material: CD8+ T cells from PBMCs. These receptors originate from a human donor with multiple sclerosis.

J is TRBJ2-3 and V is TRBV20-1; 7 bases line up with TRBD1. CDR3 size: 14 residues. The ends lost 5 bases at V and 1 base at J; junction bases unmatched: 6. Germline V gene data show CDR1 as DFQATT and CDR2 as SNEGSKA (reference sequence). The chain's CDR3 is CSAHDRAGTDTQYF. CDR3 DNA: TGCAGTGCTCACGACAGGGCCGGCACAGATACGCAGTATTTT.

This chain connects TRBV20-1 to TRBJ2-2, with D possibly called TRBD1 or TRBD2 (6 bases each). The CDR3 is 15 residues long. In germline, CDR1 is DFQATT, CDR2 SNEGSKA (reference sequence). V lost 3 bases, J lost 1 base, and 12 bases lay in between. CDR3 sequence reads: CSARGGHKNTGELFF. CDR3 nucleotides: TGCAGTGCTAGGGGGGGACACAAGAACACCGGGGAGCTGTTTTTT.

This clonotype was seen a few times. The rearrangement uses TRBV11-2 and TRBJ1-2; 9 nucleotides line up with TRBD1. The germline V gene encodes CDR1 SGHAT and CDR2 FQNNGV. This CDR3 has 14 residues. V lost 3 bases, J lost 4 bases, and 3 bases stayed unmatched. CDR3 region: CASSFLGQGYGYTF. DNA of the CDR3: TGTGCCAGCAGCTTTTTGGGACAGGGCTATGGCTACACCTTC.

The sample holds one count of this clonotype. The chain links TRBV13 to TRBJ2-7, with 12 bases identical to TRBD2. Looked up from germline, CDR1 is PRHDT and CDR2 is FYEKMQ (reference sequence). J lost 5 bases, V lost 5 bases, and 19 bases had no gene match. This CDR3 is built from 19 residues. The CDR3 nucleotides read TGTGCCAGCAGCCCCGACAGGGGGCCTAGCGGGGGGGCCAGACACGAGCAGTACTTC. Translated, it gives CASSPDRGPSGGARHEQYF. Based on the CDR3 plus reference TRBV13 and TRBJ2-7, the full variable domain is AAGVIQSPRHLIKEKRETATLKCYPIPRHDTVYWYQQGPGQDPQFLISFYEKMQSDKGSIPDRFSAQQFSDYHSELNMSSLELGDSALYFCASSPDRGPSGGARHEQYFGPGTRLTVT.

CDR3 nucleotide sequence: TGCGCCAGCAGCTTGGCGGGATCTTTCGACAATGAGCAGTTCTTC. The encoded protein is CASSLAGSFDNEQFF. This sequence joins TRBV5-1 and TRBJ2-1; weak D call: TRBD2 (5 bases). Germline V gene lookup returns CDR1 SGHRS and CDR2 YFSETQ. The germline V and J ends were trimmed by 0 bases and 5 bases, with 12 bases remaining between them. This CDR3 is 15 amino acids long.

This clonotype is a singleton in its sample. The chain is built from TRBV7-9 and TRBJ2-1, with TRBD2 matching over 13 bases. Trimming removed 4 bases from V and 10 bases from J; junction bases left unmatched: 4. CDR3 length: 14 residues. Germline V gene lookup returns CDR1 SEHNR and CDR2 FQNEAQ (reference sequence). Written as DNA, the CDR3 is TGTGCCAGCAGCTCACTAGCGGGGGGGCTGGAGCAGTTCTTC. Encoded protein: CASSSLAGGLEQFF.

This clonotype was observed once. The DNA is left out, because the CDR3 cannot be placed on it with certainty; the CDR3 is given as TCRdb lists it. CDR3 protein: CASSQWPTGHERKNCFF. V is TRBV23-1 and J is TRBJ1-4; TRBD1, the table's D call, was not compared with the DNA. Being an ORF, TRBV23-1 has a function that is uncertain. The CDR3 spans 17 amino acids, including both terminal residues.

The CDR3 reads CASSSTTGITDTQYF. The CDR3, as DNA: TGCGCCAGCAGTTCCACGACAGGGATAACAGATACGCAGTATTTT. The gene calls are TRBV10-1 and TRBJ2-3, with TRBD1 matching over 7 bases. Trimming cost V 5 bases and J 3 bases; bases outside gene matches: 8. The CDR3 has 15 amino acids. CDR1 and CDR2 from the germline V gene are WNHNN and SYGVQD (reference sequence).

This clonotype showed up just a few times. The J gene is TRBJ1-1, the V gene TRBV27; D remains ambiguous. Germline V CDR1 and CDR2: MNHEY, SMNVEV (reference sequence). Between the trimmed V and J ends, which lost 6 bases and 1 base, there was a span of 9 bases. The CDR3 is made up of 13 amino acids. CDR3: CASRWTGNTEAFF. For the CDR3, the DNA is TGTGCCAGCAGGTGGACTGGGAACACTGAAGCTTTCTTT.

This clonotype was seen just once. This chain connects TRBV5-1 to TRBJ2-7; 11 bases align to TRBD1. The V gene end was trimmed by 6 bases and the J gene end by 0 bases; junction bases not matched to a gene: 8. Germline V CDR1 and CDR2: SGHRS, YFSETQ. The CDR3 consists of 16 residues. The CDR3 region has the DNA TGCGCCAGCAACAAGGGGACAGGGGGGAGCTCCTACGAGCAGTACTTC. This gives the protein CASNKGTGGSSYEQYF.

The CDR3 sequence: CAWSSKTGPLGGEQFF. The CDR3 bases are TGTGCCTGGAGTTCGAAGACAGGGCCCCTCGGGGGTGAGCAGTTCTTC. This chain uses TRBV30 with TRBJ2-1; the D gene is possibly TRBD1 (7 bases). The V end lost 2 bases, the J end lost 9 bases, and 23 bases lay between the germline ends. CDR1 is GTSNPN and CDR2 is SVGIG in the germline V gene (reference sequence). This CDR3 has 16 amino acids. The full variable domain, completed using reference TRBV30 and TRBJ2-1, is SQTIHQWPATLVQPVGSPLSLECTVEGTSNPNLYWYRQAAGRGLQLLFYSVGIGQISSEVPQNLSASRPQDRQFILSSKKLLLSDSGFYLCAWSSKTGPLGGEQFFGPGTRLTVL.

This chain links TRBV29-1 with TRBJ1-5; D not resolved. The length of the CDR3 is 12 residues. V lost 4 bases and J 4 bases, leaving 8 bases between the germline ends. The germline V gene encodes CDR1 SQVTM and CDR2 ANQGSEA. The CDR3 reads CSVVMGNQPQHF. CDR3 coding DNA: TGCAGCGTTGTAATGGGAAATCAGCCCCAGCATTTT.

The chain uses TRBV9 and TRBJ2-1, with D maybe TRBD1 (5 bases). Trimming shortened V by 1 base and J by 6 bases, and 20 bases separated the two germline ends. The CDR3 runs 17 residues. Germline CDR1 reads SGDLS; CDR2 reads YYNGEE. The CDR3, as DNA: TGTGCCAGCAGCGTACCCCTGAACCCGACAGACCGCAATGAGCAGTTCTTC. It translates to CASSVPLNPTDRNEQFF.

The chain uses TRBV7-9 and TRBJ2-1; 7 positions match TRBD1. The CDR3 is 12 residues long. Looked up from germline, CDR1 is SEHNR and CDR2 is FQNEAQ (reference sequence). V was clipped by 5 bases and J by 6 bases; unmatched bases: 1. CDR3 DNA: TGTGCCAGCAGCCGACAGGGCAATGAGCAGTTCTTC. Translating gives CASSRQGNEQFF.

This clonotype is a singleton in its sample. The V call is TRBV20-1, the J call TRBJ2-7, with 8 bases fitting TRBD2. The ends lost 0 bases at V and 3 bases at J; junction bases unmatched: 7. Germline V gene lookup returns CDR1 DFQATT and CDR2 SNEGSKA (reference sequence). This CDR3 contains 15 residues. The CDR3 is CSARDRGGSDYEQYF. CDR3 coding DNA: TGCAGTGCTAGAGACCGGGGGGGCTCTGACTACGAGCAGTACTTC.

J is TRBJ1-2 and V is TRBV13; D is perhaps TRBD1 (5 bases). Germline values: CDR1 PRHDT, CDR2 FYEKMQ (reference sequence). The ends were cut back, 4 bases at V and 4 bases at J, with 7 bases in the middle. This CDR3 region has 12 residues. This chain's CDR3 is CASSSGTYGYTF. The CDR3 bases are TGTGCCAGCAGCTCAGGGACCTATGGCTACACCTTC.

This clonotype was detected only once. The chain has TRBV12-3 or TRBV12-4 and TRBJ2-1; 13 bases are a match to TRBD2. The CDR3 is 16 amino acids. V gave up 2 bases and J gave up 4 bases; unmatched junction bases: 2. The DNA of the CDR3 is TGTGCCAGCAGTTTACCGGGACTAGCGGGGTACAATGAGCAGTTCTTC. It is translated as CASSLPGLAGYNEQFF.

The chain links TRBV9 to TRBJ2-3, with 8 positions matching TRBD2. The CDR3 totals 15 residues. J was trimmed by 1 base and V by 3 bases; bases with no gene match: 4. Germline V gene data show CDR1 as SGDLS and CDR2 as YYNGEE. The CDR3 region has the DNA TGTGCCAGCAGCGCCGGGGGGGGACGCACAGATACGCAGTATTTT. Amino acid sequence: CASSAGGGRTDTQYF. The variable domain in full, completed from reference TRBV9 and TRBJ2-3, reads DSGVTQTPKHLITATGQRVTLRCSPRSGDLSVYWYQQSLDQGLQFLIQYYNGEERAKGNILERFSAQQFPDLHSELNLSSLELGDSALYFCASSAGGGRTDTQYFGPGTRLTVL.

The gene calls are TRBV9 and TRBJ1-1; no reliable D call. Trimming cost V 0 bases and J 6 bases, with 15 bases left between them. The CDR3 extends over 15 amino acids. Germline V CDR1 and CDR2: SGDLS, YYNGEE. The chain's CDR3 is CASSVVGSYDAEAFF. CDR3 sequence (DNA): TGTGCCAGCAGCGTAGTCGGTTCATACGACGCTGAAGCTTTCTTT.

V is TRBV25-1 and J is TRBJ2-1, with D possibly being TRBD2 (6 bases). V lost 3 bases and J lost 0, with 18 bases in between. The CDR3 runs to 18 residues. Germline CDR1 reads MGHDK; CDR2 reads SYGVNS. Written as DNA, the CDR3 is TGTGCCAGCAGTGACCCCGGAGGGGCGCGACCCTCCTACAATGAGCAGTTCTTC. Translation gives CASSDPGGARPSYNEQFF.

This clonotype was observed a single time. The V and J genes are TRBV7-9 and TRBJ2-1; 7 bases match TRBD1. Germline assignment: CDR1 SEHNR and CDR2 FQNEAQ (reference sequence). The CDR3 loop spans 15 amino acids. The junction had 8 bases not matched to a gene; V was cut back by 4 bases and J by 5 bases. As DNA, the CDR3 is TGTGCCAGCAGCTCATCCGGGACAGACAACAATGAGCAGTTCTTC. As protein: CASSSSGTDNNEQFF.

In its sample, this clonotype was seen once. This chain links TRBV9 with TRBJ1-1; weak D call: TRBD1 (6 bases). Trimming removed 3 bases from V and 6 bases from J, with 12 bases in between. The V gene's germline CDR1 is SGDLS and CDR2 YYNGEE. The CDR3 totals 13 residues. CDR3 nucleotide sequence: TGTGCCAGCAGCGCTGGGACACTCCCTGAAGCTTTCTTT. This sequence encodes CASSAGTLPEAFF. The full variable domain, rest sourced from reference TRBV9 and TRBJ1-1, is DSGVTQTPKHLITATGQRVTLRCSPRSGDLSVYWYQQSLDQGLQFLIQYYNGEERAKGNILERFSAQQFPDLHSELNLSSLELGDSALYFCASSAGTLPEAFFGQGTRLTVV.

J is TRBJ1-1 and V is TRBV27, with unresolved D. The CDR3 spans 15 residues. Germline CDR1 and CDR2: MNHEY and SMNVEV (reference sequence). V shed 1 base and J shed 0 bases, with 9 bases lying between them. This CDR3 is CASSLFGSLNTEAFF. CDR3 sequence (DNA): TGTGCCAGCAGTTTATTTGGCAGTTTGAACACTGAAGCTTTCTTT.

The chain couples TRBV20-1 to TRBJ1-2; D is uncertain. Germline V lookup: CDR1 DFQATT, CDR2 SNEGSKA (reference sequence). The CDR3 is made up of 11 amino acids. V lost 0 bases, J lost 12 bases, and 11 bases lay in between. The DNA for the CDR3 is TGCAGTGCTAGAGATGTGGGAGAGAACACCTTC. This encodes CSARDVGENTF.

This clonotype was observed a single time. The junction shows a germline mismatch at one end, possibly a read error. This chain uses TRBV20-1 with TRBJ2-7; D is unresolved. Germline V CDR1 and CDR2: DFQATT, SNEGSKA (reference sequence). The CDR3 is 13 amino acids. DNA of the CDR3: TGCAGTGCTAGGGGATTCCGCTCCCACGAGCAGTACTTC. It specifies CSARGFRSHEQYF.

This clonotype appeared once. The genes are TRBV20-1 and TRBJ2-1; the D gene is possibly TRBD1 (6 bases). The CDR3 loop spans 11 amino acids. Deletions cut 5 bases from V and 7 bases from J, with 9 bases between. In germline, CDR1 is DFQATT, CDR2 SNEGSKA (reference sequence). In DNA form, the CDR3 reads TGCAGTGCTCCTCAGGGGAATGAGCAGTTCTTC. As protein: CSAPQGNEQFF.

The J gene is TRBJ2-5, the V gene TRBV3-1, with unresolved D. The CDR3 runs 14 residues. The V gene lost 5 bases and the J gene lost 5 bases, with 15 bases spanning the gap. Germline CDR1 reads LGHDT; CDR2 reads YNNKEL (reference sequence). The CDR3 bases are TGTGCCAGCAGCTCTATATATCTCTCTGAGACCCAGTACTTC. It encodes CASSSIYLSETQYF.

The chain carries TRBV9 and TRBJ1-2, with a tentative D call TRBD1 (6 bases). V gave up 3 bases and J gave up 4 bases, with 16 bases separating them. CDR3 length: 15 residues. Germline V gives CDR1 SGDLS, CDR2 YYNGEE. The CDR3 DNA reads TGTGCCAGCAGCGGCGAGACGACAGGAGTCTATGGCTACACCTTC. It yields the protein CASSGETTGVYGYTF.

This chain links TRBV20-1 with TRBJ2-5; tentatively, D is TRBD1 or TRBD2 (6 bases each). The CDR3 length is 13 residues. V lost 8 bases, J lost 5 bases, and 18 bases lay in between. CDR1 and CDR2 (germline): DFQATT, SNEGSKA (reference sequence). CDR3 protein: CSLRGGRSETQYF. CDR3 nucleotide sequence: TGCAGTCTCCGAGGGGGGCGCTCGGAGACCCAGTACTTC.

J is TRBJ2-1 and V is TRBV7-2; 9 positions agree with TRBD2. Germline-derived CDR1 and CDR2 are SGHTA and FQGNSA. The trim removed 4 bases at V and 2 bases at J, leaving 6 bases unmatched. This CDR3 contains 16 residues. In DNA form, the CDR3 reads TGTGCCAGCAGCTCAGGACTAGCGAAGACCTACAATGAGCAGTTCTTC. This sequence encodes CASSSGLAKTYNEQFF.